These T cell receptor beta chains were read from a single sample in a study of radiotherapy plus CTLA-4 blockade in lung cancer. Assay used: immunoSEQ multiplex PCR; TCRdb lists only in-frame clones, some missing. The sample lists approximately 77,000 clones; around 79% were seen once. The specimen comprised peripheral blood, sampled from a patient treated with radiotherapy plus ipilimumab. The receptors come from a human donor with non-small cell lung cancer whose response to radiotherapy plus ipilimumab could not be evaluated. Some clones in this sample may be carry-over from other donors' samples. The CDR3 runs from the conserved cysteine through the conserved F or W. D genes are given only for firm matches. The size field is filled for only some rows; it gives once, few, many or a size class.

TRBV2	-	TRBJ2-3	14	TRBD1	TGTGCCAGCCAAGGACGACAGGGGGCGGATACGCAGTATTTT	CASQGRQGADTQYF
TRBV5-5	-	TRBJ2-7	11	-	TGTGCCAGCAGCTTATACTCGGGGCAGTACTTC	CASSLYSGQYF
TRBV9	once	TRBJ2-1	12	-	TGTGCCAGCAGCGCGACTTTTCTTGAGCAGTTCTTC	CASSATFLEQFF
TRBV5-1	-	TRBJ2-5	17	-	TGCGCCAGCACCCCTATGGGGGGTCCCGTAACCCCAGAGACCCAGTACTTC	CASTPMGGPVTPETQYF
TRBV7-8	-	TRBJ1-4	15	TRBD1	TGTGCCAGCAGCTTAGAGGGACAGAGAAATGAAAAACTGTTTTTT	CASSLEGQRNEKLFF
TRBV4-1	-	TRBJ2-3	16	TRBD2	TGCGCCAGCAGCCCTCTGGAGCGGGGGGTTAGAGATACGCAGTATTTT	CASSPLERGVRDTQYF
TRBV6-5	-	TRBJ1-4	15	TRBD1	TGTGCCAGCAGCCGGGCGGGACAGGGGAGAGAAAAACTGTTTTTT	CASSRAGQGREKLFF
TRBV5-1	-	TRBJ1-4	15	TRBD1	TGCGCCAGCAGCGGAACCGGGACAGGAGGAGAAAAACTGTTTTTT	CASSGTGTGGEKLFF
TRBV19	-	TRBJ2-3	16	-	TGTGCCAGTAGTATTCAAGGAACCTACTATTCAGATACGCAGTATTTT	CASSIQGTYYSDTQYF
TRBV18	-	TRBJ2-2	16	TRBD2	TGTGCCAGCTCCCCGGCGGACGGGGGGACCACCGGGGAGCTGTTTTTT	CASSPADGGTTGELFF
TRBV9	-	TRBJ2-7	15	TRBD2	TGTGCCAGCAGCGTAGGTGCGGGGGGGTACAACGAGCAGTACTTC	CASSVGAGGYNEQYF
TRBV5-6	few	TRBJ1-5	14	-	TGTGCCAGCAGCTTGGGTTATAGCAATCAGCCCCAGCATTTT	CASSLGYSNQPQHF
TRBV4-1	-	TRBJ1-5	13	-	TGCGCCAGCAGCGTAAGCTGGGCCCAGCCCCAGCATTTT	CASSVSWAQPQHF
TRBV15	-	TRBJ2-3	18	-	TGTGCCACCAGCAGAGTAGAGGTGCGACTCCGTACCACAGATACGCAGTATTTT	CATSRVEVRLRTTDTQYF
TRBV5-1	-	TRBJ1-1	14	-	TGCGCCAGCAGCCCGGTCAAAGCAATAACTGAAGCTTTCTTT	CASSPVKAITEAFF
TRBV7-2	-	TRBJ2-2	14	-	TGTGCCAGCAGCGAGCTTTTCCGCACCGGGGAGCTGTTTTTT	CASSELFRTGELFF
TRBV10-3	-	TRBJ1-2	11	TRBD1	TGTGCCATCGGACAGGGGTATGGCTACACCTTC	CAIGQGYGYTF
TRBV5-1	once	TRBJ1-4	14	-	TGCGCCAGCAGCTTGGATTCAGGGGATGAAAAACTGTTTTTT	CASSLDSGDEKLFF
TRBV2	-	TRBJ2-1	14	TRBD2	TGTGCCAGCAAGTTTAGCGGGGGTGTCAATGAGCAGTTCTTC	CASKFSGGVNEQFF
TRBV20-1	few	TRBJ1-1	11	-	TGCAGTGCTAGTCTTAACACTGAAGCTTTCTTT	CSASLNTEAFF
TRBV10-3	-	TRBJ2-3	15	TRBD2	TGTGCCATCAGTGAAACTAGCGGGGCTCTAGATACGCAGTATTTT	CAISETSGALDTQYF
TRBV4-3	-	TRBJ2-1	16	TRBD2	TGCGCCAGCAGCCAAGACGGGCTAGCGGGTTACAATGAGCAGTTCTTC	CASSQDGLAGYNEQFF